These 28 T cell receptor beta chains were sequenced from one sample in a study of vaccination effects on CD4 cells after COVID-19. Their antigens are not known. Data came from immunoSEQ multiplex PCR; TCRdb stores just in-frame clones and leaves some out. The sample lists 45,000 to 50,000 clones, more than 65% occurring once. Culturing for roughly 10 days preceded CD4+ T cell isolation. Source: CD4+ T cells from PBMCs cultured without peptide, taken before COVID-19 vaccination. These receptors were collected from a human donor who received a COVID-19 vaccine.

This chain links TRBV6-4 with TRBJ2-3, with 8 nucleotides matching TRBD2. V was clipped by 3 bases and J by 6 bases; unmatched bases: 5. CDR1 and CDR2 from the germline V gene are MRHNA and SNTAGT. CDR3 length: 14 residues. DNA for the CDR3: TGTGCCAGCAGTGAAGCGGGAGATCGGGATACGCAGTATTTT. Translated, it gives CASSEAGDRDTQYF.

The CDR3 is CASSPQGLGNEQFF. Here the CDR3 DNA reads TGTGCCAGCAGCCCCCAAGGACTAGGCAATGAGCAGTTCTTC. The J gene is TRBJ2-1, the V gene TRBV7-2, with 7 bases aligning to TRBD2. CDR1 is SGHTA and CDR2 is FQGNSA in the germline V gene. The trim removed 5 bases at V and 6 bases at J, leaving 7 bases unmatched. The CDR3 consists of 14 residues.

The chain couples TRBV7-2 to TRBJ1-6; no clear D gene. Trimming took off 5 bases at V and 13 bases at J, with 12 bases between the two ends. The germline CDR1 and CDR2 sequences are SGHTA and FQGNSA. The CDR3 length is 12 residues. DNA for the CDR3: TGTGCCAGCAGCACCAAGGGAAGGCCCCTCCACTTT. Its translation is CASSTKGRPLHF.

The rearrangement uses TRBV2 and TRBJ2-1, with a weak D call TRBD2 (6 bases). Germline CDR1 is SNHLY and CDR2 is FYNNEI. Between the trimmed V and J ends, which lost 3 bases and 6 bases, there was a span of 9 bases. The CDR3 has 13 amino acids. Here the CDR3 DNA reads TGTGCCAGCAGTGAGGGGGGATTCAATGAGCAGTTCTTC. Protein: CASSEGGFNEQFF.

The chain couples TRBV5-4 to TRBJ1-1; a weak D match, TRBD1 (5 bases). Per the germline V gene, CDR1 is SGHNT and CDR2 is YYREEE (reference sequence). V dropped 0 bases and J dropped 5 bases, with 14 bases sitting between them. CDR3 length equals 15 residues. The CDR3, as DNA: TGTGCCAGCAGCTTGGCGTCTAGTCGGGGGACTGAAGCTTTCTTT. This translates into CASSLASSRGTEAFF. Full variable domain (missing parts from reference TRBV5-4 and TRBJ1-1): ETGVTQSPTHLIKTRGQQVTLRCSSQSGHNTVSWYQQALGQGPQFIFQYYREEENGRGNFPPRFSGLQFPNYSSELNVNALELDDSALYLCASSLASSRGTEAFFGQGTRLTVV.

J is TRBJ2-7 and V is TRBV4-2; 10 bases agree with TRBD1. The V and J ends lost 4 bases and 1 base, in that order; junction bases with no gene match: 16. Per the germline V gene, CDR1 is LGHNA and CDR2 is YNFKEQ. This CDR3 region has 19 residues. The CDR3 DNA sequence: TGTGCCAGCAGCCCCCCTCCTGGGACAGGGGCTATTGGGTCCTACGAGCAGTACTTC. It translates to CASSPPPGTGAIGSYEQYF.

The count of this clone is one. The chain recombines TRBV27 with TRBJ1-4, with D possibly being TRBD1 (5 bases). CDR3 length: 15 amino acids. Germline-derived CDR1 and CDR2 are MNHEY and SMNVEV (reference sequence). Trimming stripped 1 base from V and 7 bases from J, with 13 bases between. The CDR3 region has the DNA TGTGCCAGCAGTTTATGGGGCGATCCCTTTGAAAAACTGTTTTTT. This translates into CASSLWGDPFEKLFF.

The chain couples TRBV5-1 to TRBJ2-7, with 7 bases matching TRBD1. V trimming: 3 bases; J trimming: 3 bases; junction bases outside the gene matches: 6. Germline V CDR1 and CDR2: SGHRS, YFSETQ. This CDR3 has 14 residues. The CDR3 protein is CASSSPGQLYEQYF. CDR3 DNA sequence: TGCGCCAGCAGCTCTCCGGGACAGCTCTACGAGCAGTACTTC.

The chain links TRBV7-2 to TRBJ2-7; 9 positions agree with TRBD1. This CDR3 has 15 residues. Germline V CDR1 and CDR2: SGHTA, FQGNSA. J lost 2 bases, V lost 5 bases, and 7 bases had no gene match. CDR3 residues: CASSQPGQGPYEQYF. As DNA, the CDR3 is TGTGCCAGCAGCCAACCGGGACAGGGTCCCTACGAGCAGTACTTC.

The CDR3 region has the DNA TGTGCCAGCAGCCTTCGGGGCAGTGCTAGCACAGATACGCAGTATTTT. It yields the protein CASSLRGSASTDTQYF. This chain joins TRBV3-1 (or the pseudogene TRBV3-2) and TRBJ2-3; D is possibly TRBD1 or TRBD2 (5 bases each). CDR3 length: 16 amino acids. Germline V gives CDR1 LGHDT, CDR2 YNNKEL (reference sequence). Trimming stripped 4 bases from V and 0 bases from J, with 14 bases between.

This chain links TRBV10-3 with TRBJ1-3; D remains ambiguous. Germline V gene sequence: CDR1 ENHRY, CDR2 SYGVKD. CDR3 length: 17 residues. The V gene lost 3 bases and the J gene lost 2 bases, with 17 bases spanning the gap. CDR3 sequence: CAISEFRGVGTGNTIYF. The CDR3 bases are TGTGCCATCAGTGAATTCCGCGGGGTGGGAACTGGAAACACCATATATTTT.

The CDR3 DNA reads as TGTGCCAGCTCACCACTAAGGAGGACAGGGGGTGCGAATAACTATGGCTACACCTTC. It encodes CASSPLRRTGGANNYGYTF. The genes are TRBV18 and TRBJ1-2; 10 bases are a match to TRBD1. This CDR3 contains 19 residues. In germline, CDR1 is KGHSH, CDR2 LQKENI. The trim removed 1 base at V and 1 base at J, leaving 12 bases unmatched.

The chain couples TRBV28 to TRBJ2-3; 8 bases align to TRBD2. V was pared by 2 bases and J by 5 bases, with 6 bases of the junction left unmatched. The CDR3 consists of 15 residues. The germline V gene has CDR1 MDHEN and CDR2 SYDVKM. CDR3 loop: CASSLLSGRGDTQYF. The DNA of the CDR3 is TGTGCCAGCAGTTTACTAAGCGGGAGAGGAGATACGCAGTATTTT.

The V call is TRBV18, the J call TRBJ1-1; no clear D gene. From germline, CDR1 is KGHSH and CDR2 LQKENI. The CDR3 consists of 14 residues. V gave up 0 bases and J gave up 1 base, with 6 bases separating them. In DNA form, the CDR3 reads TGTGCCAGCTCACCACCCCGACAGAACACTGAAGCTTTCTTT. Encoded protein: CASSPPRQNTEAFF.

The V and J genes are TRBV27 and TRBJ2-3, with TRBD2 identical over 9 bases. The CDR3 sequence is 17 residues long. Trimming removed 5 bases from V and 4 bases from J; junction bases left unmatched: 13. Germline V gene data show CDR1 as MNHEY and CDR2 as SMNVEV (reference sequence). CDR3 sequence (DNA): TGTGCCAGCAGTCCCTGGGGAGGCGGGAGGGCCCCAGATACGCAGTATTTT. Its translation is CASSPWGGGRAPDTQYF.

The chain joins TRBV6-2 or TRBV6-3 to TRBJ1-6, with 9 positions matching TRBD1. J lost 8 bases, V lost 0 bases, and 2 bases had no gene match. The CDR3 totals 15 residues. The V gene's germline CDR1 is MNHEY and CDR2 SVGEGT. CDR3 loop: CASSYSRDRDSPLHF. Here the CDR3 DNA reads TGTGCCAGCAGTTACTCGAGGGACAGGGATTCACCCCTCCACTTT.

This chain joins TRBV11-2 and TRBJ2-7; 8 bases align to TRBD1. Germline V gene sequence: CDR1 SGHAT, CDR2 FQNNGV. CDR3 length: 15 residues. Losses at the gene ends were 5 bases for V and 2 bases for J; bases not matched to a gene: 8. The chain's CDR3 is CASSTRTGQAYEQYF. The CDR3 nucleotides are TGTGCCAGCAGCACCCGGACAGGGCAGGCCTACGAGCAGTACTTC. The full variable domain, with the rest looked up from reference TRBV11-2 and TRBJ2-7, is EAGVAQSPRYKIIEKRQSVAFWCNPISGHATLYWYQQILGQGPKLLIQFQNNGVVDDSQLPKDRFSAERLKGVDSTLKIQPAKLEDSAVYLCASSTRTGQAYEQYFGPGTRLTVT.

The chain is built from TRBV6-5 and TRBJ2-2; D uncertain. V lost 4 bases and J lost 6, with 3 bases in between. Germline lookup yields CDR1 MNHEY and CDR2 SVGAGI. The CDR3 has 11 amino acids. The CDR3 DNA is TGTGCCAGCAGTTTTTCCGGGGAGCTGTTTTTT. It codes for CASSFSGELFF.

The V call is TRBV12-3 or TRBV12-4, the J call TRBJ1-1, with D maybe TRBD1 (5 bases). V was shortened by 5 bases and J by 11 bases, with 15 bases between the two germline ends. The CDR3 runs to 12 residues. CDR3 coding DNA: TGTGCCAGCAGTCTAGACAGTCTCAGGGCTTTCTTT. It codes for CASSLDSLRAFF.

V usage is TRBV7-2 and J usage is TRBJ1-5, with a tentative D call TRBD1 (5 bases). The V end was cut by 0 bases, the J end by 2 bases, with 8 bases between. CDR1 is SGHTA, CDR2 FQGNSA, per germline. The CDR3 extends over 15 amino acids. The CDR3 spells CASSLAGVGNQPQHF. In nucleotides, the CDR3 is TGTGCCAGCAGCTTAGCAGGGGTCGGCAATCAGCCCCAGCATTTT. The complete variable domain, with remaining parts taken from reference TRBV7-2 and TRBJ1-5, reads GAGVSQSPSNKVTEKGKDVELRCDPISGHTALYWYRQSLGQGLEFLIYFQGNSAPDKSGLPSDRFSAERTGGSVSTLTIQRTQQEDSAVYLCASSLAGVGNQPQHFGDGTRLSIL.

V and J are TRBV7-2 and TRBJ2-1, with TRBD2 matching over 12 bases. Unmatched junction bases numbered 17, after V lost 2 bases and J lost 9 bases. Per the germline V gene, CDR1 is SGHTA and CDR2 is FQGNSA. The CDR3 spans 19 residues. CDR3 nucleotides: TGTGCCAGCAGCTTATCCCCGACCCCCCTAGCGGGAGGGGGTAGTGAGCAGTTCTTC. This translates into CASSLSPTPLAGGGSEQFF.

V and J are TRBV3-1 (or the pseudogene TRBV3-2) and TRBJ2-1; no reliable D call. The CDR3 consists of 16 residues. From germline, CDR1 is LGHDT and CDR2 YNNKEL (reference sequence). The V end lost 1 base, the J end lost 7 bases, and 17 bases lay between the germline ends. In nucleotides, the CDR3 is TGTGCCAGCAGCCAAGGATCCGGAGTTGTGAGGAATGAGCAGTTCTTC. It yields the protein CASSQGSGVVRNEQFF.

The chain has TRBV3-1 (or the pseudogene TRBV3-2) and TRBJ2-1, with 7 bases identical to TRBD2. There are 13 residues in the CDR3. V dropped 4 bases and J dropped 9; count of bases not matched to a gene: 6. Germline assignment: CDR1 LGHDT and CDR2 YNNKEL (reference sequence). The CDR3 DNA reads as TGTGCCAGCAGCCCCGGCGGGGGTGGTGAGCAGTTCTTC. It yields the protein CASSPGGGGEQFF.

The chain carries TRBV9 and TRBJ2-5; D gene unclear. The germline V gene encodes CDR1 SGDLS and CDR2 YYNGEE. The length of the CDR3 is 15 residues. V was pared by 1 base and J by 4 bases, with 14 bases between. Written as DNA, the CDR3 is TGTGCCAGCAGCGTAACATCCGCGTGGGCAGAGACCCAGTACTTC. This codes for CASSVTSAWAETQYF. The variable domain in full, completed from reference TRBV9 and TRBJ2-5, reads DSGVTQTPKHLITATGQRVTLRCSPRSGDLSVYWYQQSLDQGLQFLIQYYNGEERAKGNILERFSAQQFPDLHSELNLSSLELGDSALYFCASSVTSAWAETQYFGPGTRLLVL.

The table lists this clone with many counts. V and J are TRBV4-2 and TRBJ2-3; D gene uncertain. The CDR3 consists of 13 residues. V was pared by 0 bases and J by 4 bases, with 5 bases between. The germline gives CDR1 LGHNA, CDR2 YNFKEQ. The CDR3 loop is CASSQDQADTQYF. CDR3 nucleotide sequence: TGTGCCAGCAGCCAAGATCAAGCAGATACGCAGTATTTT.

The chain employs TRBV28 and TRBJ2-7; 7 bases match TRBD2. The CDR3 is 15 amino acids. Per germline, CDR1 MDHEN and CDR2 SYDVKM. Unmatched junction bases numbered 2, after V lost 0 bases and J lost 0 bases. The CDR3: CASSLWLAASYEQYF. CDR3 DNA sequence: TGTGCCAGCAGTTTATGGCTAGCGGCCTCCTACGAGCAGTACTTC.

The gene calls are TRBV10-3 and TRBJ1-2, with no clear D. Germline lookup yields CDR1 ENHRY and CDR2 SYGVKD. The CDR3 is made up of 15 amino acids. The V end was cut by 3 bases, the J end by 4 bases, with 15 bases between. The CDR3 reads CAISDPRFTGYGYTF. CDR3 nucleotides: TGTGCCATCAGTGACCCACGCTTTACGGGCTATGGCTACACCTTC.

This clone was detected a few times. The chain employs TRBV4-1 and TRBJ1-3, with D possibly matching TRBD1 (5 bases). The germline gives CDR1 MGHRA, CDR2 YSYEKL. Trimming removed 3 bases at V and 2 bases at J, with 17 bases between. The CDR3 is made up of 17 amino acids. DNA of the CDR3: TGCGCCAGCAGCCACCCCCTTTGGGCAGGGACTGGAAACACCATATATTTT. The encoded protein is CASSHPLWAGTGNTIYF.